The present entry profiles one TCR beta chain with its context. The antigen it binds to is not known. This entry belongs to a study of monozygotic twins with inflammatory bowel disease (dated by TCRdb to between 2018 and 2020). About the study as a whole: A total of about 28 monozygotic twin pairs were included in the full study, comprising nine German pairs (four IBD-concordant, five IBD-discordant) and 19 IBD-discordant Danish pairs. The search for disease-associated traits relied mainly on comparing IBD patients with their genetically identical healthy co-twins within discordant pairs. Each individual had, on average, about 151 000 unique TCRalpha sequences and 181 000 unique TCRbeta sequences available for analysis.

Receptor amplification or capture employed 5' RACE. For each TCR library, 3,000 to 3,500 ng of total RNA was used. For each sample, cDNA synthesis was carried out in eight separate reactions using SMARTScribe reverse transcriptase. During cDNA synthesis, template switching introduced unique molecular identifiers that contained a 6-nucleotide sample barcode. Amplification of TCRalpha and TCRbeta cDNA involved two nested PCRs of around 16 and 10 cycles, and each PCR was followed by bead purification. Before amplification, the cDNA was treated with uracil DNA-glycosylase and purified using the QIAquick PCR purification kit. In the second PCR, Illumina TruSeq-compatible adapters and sample-specific barcodes were added. TapeStation and Qubit were used to check library quality and concentration, and 5 to 6 ng of each library went into the pool. The pooled libraries were sequenced with 2 x 100 bp reads and custom sequencing primers on an Illumina HiSeq2500 single-index Rapid Run. The paper's processing steps were these. PCR and sequencing errors were corrected by UMI-based consensus assembly using MiGEC version 1.2.6. MiXCR version 2.1.1 handled V(D)J alignment, clonotype assembly and CDR3 extraction. To normalise gene usage, clonotype sharing and MAIT/NKT TCR abundance, the top 1000, 10 000 and 20 000 clonotypes in each sample were analysed. After downsampling to 27 000 UMIs, diversity was calculated as the inverse Simpson index using the vegan R package. Paired Mann-Whitney U tests were applied to discordant twin pairs, with Benjamini-Hochberg correction for multiple testing. TCRdb reprocessed the sequencing reads and holds a single record per CDR3 protein sequence, with no DNA. TCRdb assigned the V and J calls; the authors' analysis was not used. This sample's table has entries for 400,000 to 500,000 distinct CDR3 sequences. The ten largest clones represent 2% to 3% of the sample.

Here is what the overall study found, with its caveats: Background noise and inter-individual variability may have been introduced into the repertoires by the differing immunosuppressive treatments among patients. The results gave no support for a single strong signal or clonotype linked to IBD. IBD patients shared fewer clonotypes with other individuals than healthy twins did, most markedly in patients showing signs of disease activity. The analysis was unable to tell apart different T cell subtypes. TCRbeta repertoire diversity, by inverse Simpson index, was decreased in IBD patients compared with their healthy co-twins. Repertoire similarity did not differ between concordant and discordant twins, possibly due to limited statistical power.

The CDR3 runs 13 residues from the cysteine to the phenylalanine. Only the protein is available. CDR1 MDHEN and CDR2 SYDVKM are derived from the germline V gene. From each donor, a roughly 2.7 ml peripheral blood sample was drawn into PAXgene tubes and stored at -80 degrees C. Without any T cell sorting, total RNA was extracted from whole blood using the PAXgene blood miRNA kit on an automated QIAcube. Peripheral blood from monozygotic twin pairs, either concordant or discordant for inflammatory bowel disease, underwent deep TCRalpha and TCRbeta repertoire profiling that used unique molecular barcoding. For every twin pair, smoking habits were documented, and each individual was categorised as a current, former or never smoker.

Material: blood. The V and J segments used are TRBV28 and TRBJ1-2; TCRdb designates TRBD1, a call that cannot be tested without DNA. This receptor was obtained from a human donor with ulcerative colitis or Crohn's disease, or a healthy co-twin of an affected twin (not recorded which). CDR3 loop: CAIWSGQVYGYTF.